This section outlines one TCR beta chain sequence together with its context. No antigen is known for it. These data are taken from a study of cytomegalovirus exposure and HLA in healthy donors. The CDR3 has 17 residues. Germline V gives CDR1 SGHNT, CDR2 YYREEE (reference sequence). The junction had 16 bases not matched to a gene; V was cut back by 4 bases and J by 5 bases. Study-level points and caveats: Later, TCR association rates were found to vary by HLA locus, highest for DRB1 and lowest for HLA-C. There were a few CMV-associated chains whose specificity for CMV antigens was confirmed in vitro. Fewer N-insertions than the 666-donor mean were reportedly shown by an Asian-associated ancestry cluster in a later analysis. Presence/absence analyses assumed roughly uniform sequencing depth across donors.

Primers: 60 Vbeta forward and 13 Jbeta reverse. TCRdb's table, derived via immunoSEQ multiplex PCR, lists solely in-frame clones and lacks some. The sample shows about 160,000 clones, approximately 76% of them seen only once. The source of this sequence is a man aged 55 to 70 in good health and CMV-seronegative. The sequenced sample was PBMCs. The chain links TRBV5-4 to TRBJ2-7, with 9 bases that match TRBD1. The CDR3 sequence is CASSRPRMGQGSNEQYF. DNA for the CDR3: TGTGCCAGCAGCCGCCCTAGAATGGGACAGGGAAGTAACGAGCAGTACTTC.